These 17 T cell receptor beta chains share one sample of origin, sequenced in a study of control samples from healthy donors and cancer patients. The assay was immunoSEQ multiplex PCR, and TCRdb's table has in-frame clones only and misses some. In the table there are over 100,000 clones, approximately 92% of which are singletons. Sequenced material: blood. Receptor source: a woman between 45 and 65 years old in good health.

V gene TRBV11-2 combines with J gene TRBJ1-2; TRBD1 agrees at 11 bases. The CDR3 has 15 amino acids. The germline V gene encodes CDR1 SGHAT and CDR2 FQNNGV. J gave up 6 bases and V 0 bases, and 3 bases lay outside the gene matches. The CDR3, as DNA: TGTGCCAGCAGCTTAGATTTGGGACAGGGGGATGGCTACACCTTC. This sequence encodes CASSLDLGQGDGYTF. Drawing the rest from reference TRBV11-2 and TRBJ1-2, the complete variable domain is EAGVAQSPRYKIIEKRQSVAFWCNPISGHATLYWYQQILGQGPKLLIQFQNNGVVDDSQLPKDRFSAERLKGVDSTLKIQPAKLEDSAVYLCASSLDLGQGDGYTFGSGTRLTVV.

The CDR3, as DNA: TGTGCCAGCAGCTTGGTTTCGTTCACAGATACGCAGTATTTT. This sequence encodes CASSLVSFTDTQYF. The gene calls are TRBV5-6 and TRBJ2-3; no clear D. With 0 bases removed from V and 2 bases from J, the gap between germline ends came to 7 bases. CDR3 length: 14 residues. CDR1 SGHDT and CDR2 YYEEEE come from the germline V gene.

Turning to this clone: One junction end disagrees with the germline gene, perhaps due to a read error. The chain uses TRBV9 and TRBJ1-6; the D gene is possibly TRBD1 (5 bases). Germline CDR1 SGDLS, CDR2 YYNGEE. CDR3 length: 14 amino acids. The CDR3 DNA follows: TGTGCCAGCGCAGGGACGGGAAATAACTCACCCCTCCACTTT. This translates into CASAGTGNNSPLHF.

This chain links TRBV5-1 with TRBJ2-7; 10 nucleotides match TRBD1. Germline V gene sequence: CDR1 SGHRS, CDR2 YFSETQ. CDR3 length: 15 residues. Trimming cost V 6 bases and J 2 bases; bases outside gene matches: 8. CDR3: CASTLGGQGAYEQYF. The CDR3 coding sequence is TGCGCCAGCACTCTCGGAGGACAGGGGGCCTACGAGCAGTACTTC.

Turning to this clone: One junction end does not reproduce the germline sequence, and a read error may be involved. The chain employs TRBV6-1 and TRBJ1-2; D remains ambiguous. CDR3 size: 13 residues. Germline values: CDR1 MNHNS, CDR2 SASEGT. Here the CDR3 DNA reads TGTGCCAGCAGTGAAGGGGTCAGCTATGACTACACCTTC. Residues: CASSEGVSYDYTF.

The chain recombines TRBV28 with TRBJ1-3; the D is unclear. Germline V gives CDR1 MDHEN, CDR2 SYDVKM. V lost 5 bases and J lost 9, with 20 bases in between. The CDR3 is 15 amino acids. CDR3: CASSTPEAIGATIYF. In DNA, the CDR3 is TGTGCCAGCAGTACCCCGGAGGCCATAGGAGCCACCATATATTTT.

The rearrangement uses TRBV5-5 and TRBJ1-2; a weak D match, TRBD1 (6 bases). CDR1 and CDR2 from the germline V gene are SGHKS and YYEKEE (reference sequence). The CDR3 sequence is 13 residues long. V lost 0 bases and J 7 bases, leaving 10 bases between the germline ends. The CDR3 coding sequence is TGTGCCAGCAGCTTGGACAGGGTGATTGGCTACACCTTC. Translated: CASSLDRVIGYTF. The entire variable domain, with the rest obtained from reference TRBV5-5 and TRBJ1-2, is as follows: DAGVTQSPTHLIKTRGQQVTLRCSPISGHKSVSWYQQVLGQGPQFIFQYYEKEERGRGNFPDRFSARQFPNYSSELNVNALLLGDSALYLCASSLDRVIGYTFGSGTRLTVV.

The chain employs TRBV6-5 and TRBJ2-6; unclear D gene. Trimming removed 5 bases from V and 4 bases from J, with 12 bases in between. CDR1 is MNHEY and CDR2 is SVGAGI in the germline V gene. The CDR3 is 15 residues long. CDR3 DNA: TGTGCCAGCAGTCAACCCCAAAGAGGGGCCAACGTCCTGACTTTC. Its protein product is CASSQPQRGANVLTF.

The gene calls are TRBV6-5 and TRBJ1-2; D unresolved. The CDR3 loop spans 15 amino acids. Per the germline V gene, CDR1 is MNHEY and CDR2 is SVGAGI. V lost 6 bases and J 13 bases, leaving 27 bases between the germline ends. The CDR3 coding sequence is TGTGCCAGCAGACCGGTTGGGAGCACTCTTGAGAGGCCCACCTTC. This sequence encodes CASRPVGSTLERPTF.

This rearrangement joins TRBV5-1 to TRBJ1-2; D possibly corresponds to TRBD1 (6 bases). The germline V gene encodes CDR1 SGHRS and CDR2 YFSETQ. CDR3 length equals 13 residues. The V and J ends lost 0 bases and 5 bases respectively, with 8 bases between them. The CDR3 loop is CASSLAQGYGYTF. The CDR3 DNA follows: TGCGCCAGCAGCTTGGCACAGGGTTATGGCTACACCTTC.

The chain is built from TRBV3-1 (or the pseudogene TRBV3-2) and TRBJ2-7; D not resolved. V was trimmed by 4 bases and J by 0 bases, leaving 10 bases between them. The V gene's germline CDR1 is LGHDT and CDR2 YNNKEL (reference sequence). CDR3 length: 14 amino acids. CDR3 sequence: CASSPRTVSYEQYF. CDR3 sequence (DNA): TGTGCCAGCAGCCCACGGACCGTCTCCTACGAGCAGTACTTC.

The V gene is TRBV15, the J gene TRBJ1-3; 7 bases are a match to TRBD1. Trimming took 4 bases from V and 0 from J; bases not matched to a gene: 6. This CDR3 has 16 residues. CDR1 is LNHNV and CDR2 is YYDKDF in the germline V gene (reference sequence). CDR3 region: CATSTGQALSGNTIYF. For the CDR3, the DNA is TGTGCCACCAGCACCGGACAGGCACTCTCTGGAAACACCATATATTTT.

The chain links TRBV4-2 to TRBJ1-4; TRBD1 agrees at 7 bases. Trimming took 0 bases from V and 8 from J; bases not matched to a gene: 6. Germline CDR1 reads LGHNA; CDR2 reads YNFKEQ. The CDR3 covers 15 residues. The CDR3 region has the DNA TGTGCCAGCAGCCAAGAAGCAGGGGGAGGAGAAAAACTGTTTTTT. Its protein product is CASSQEAGGGEKLFF.

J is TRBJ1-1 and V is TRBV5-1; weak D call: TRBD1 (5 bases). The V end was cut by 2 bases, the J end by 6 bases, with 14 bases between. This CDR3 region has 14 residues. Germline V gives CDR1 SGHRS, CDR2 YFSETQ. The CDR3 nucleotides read TGCGCCAGCAGCTTAGGAGGGGCGCTTTCTGAAGCTTTCTTT. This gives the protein CASSLGGALSEAFF.

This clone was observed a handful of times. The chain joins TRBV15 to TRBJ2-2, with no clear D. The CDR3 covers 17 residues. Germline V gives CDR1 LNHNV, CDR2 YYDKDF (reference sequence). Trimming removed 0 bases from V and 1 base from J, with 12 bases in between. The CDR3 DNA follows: TGTGCCACCAGCAGAGAACCACCCTTTCGGAACACCGGGGAGCTGTTTTTT. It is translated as CATSREPPFRNTGELFF.

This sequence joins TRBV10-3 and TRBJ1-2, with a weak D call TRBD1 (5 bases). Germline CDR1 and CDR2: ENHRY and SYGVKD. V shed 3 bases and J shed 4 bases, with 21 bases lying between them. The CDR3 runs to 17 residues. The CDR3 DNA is TGTGCCATCAGTGACGGGACGGCTCCCAACCCTCTCTATGGCTACACCTTC. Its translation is CAISDGTAPNPLYGYTF.

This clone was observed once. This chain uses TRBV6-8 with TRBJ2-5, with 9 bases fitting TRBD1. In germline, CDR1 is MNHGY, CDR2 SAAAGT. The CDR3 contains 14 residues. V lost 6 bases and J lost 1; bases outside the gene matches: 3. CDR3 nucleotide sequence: TGTGCCAGCAGCCAGGACAGGGGCCAAGAGACCCAGTACTTC. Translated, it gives CASSQDRGQETQYF.